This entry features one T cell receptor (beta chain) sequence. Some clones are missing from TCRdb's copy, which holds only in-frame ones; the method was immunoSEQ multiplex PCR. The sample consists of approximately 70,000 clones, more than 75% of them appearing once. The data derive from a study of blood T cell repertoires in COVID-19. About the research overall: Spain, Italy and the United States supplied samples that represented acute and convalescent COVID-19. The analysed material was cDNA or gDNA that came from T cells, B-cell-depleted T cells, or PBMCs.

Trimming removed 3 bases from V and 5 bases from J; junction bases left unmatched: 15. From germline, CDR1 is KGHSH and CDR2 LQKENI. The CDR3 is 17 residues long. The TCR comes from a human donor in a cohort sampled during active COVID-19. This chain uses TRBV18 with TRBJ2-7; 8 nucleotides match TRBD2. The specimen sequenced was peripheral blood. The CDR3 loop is CASSPRQFSGETNEQYF. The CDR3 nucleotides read TGTGCCAGCTCACCCCGCCAATTTAGCGGGGAAACTAACGAGCAGTACTTC.